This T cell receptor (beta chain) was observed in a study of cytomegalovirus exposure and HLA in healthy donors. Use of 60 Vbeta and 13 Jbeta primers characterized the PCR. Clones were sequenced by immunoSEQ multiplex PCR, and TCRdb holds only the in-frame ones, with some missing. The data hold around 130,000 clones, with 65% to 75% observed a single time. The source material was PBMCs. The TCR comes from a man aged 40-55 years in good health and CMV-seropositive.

The CDR3 nucleotides read TGCGCCAGCAGCCAAGAGGGGGGGAGCCCCATTGGCTACACCTTC. Protein: CASSQEGGSPIGYTF. The chain carries TRBV4-1 and TRBJ1-2, with D possibly TRBD1 on 5 matching bases. Trimming took 0 bases from V and 7 from J, leaving 15 bases between them. This CDR3 region has 15 residues. Germline values: CDR1 MGHRA, CDR2 YSYEKL.